This is a list of T cell receptor beta chains from one sample in a study of blood T cells in healthy people across ages. MiXCR, run by TCRdb on the 5' RACE reads, gives a single entry per CDR3 protein. The sample holds about 630,000 distinct CDR3 sequences, around 21% seen once. The sample was blood. These receptors all come from a man in his 70s in good health. Both conserved end residues are part of each CDR3. The order of the fields is J gene, D gene, clone size, V gene, CDR3 DNA, CDR3 protein. The D gene is left open where the match is weak. The size entry is marked missing in some rows and otherwise reads once, few, many or a size class.

>TRBJ2-3|-|few|TRBV27
TGTGCCAGCAGAACATTGCGGGACAGCCACACAGATACGCAGTATTTT
CASRTLRDSHTDTQYF
>TRBJ2-1|-|many|TRBV7-2
TGTGCCAGCAGCTTACCCCTTGGTGCGGGCGGAAACAATGAGCAGTTCTTC
CASSLPLGAGGNNEQFF
>TRBJ2-1|TRBD2|few|TRBV7-9
TGTGCCAGCAGCGCGTCGCGGGAGGGTTACAATGAGCAGTTCTTC
CASSASREGYNEQFF
>TRBJ2-5|TRBD1|many|TRBV29-1
TGCAGCGTATACGGGACAGAACAAGAGACCCAGTACTTC
CSVYGTEQETQYF
>TRBJ1-5|TRBD1|-|TRBV2
TGTGCCGGCAGTGACAGGGGGCATTATCAGCCCCAGCATTTT
CAGSDRGHYQPQHF
>TRBJ1-3|-|few|TRBV6-2/TRBV6-3
TGTGCCAGCAGTTACGGGACAACCAACTCTGGAAACACCATATATTTT
CASSYGTTNSGNTIYF
>TRBJ1-1|TRBD1|many|TRBV2
TGTGCCAGCAAAGGGGAACAGGGGCGAGCTTTCTTT
CASKGEQGRAFF
>TRBJ2-3|-|-|TRBV11-2
TGTGCCAGCAGCCTAGTACCGCAACGACGAGCCAACAGGGACCCAAGCCACGAACATACGCAGTATTTT
CASSLVPQRRANRDPSHEHTQYF
>TRBJ1-2|TRBD1|few|TRBV20-1
TGCAGTGCTCCCCCAGGGGGGGGCGGCTATGGCTACACCTTC
CSAPPGGGGYGYTF
>TRBJ2-5|TRBD1|-|TRBV20-1
TGCAGTGCTAGAGATCAGAACAGGGGAGAGACCCAGTACTTC
CSARDQNRGETQYF
>TRBJ2-1|TRBD2|-|TRBV4-1
TGCGCCAGCAGCGTACGGATTACGGGAGGGCCAAACAATGAGCAGTTCTTC
CASSVRITGGPNNEQFF
>TRBJ2-6|TRBD2|-|TRBV7-9
TGTGCCAGCAGCTCCGGACTAGCGGGAGGTGGGGCCAACGTCCTGACTTTC
CASSSGLAGGGANVLTF
>TRBJ2-1|TRBD2|-|TRBV9
TGTGCCAGCAGCGTCGGACTAGCGAACAATGAGCAGTTCTTC
CASSVGLANNEQFF
>TRBJ2-3|TRBD1|-|TRBV28
TGTGCCAGCAGTACTGGTAACAGGGGGCGAACAGATACGCAGTATTTT
CASSTGNRGRTDTQYF
>TRBJ2-1|TRBD2|few|TRBV10-3
TGTGCCATCAGTGCGGGACTAGCGGGCCCCAATGAGCAGTTCTTC
CAISAGLAGPNEQFF
>TRBJ2-7|-|-|TRBV25-1
TGTGCCAGCAGTACGAATGGGCCCTACGAGCAGTACTTC
CASSTNGPYEQYF
>TRBJ2-1|TRBD2|many|TRBV28
TGTGCCAGCACCCTTCGAGCGGGAAACTCCTACAATGAGCAGTTCTTC
CASTLRAGNSYNEQFF
>TRBJ1-2|TRBD1|few|TRBV28
TGTGCCAGCACCCTGGGACAGGGGAACTATGGCTACACCTTC
CASTLGQGNYGYTF
>TRBJ2-5|-|-|TRBV10-2
TGCGCCAGCAGGAGGGGTGCCTACCAAGAGACCCAGTACTTC
CASRRGAYQETQYF
>TRBJ2-1|TRBD2|-|TRBV5-1
TGCGCCAGCACGAGGACTAGCGGGATAGGGGACTACAATGAGCAGTTCTTC
CASTRTSGIGDYNEQFF
>TRBJ2-3|-|-|TRBV20-1
TGCAGTGCTAGAGATCTGTCGTGGGACACAGATACGCAGTATTTT
CSARDLSWDTDTQYF
>TRBJ2-5|-|few|TRBV7-2
TGTGCCAGCAGCTTAATGAAGGCAGGGCAAGAGACCCAGTACTTC
CASSLMKAGQETQYF
>TRBJ1-5|-|few|TRBV6-5
TGTGCCAGCAGTTCAGGGGCGTATCAGCCCCAGCATTTT
CASSSGAYQPQHF
>TRBJ1-6|TRBD1|many|TRBV5-6
TGTGCCAGCAGCGTCAGGGGGCTCAGGTCACCCCTCCACTTT
CASSVRGLRSPLHF
>TRBJ2-1|TRBD2|-|TRBV29-1
TGCAGCGTTGAAGATCTGGCGGGAGGGAATAAAGACAATGAGCAGTTCTTC
CSVEDLAGGNKDNEQFF
>TRBJ2-1|-|few|TRBV5-1
TGCGCCAGCAGCATCCCTAGCAGCGAGCAGTTCTTC
CASSIPSSEQFF
>TRBJ2-6|-|few|TRBV10-3
TGTGCCATCATGGAATCAGGTGTTAGCTCTGGGGCCAACGTCCTGACTTTC
CAIMESGVSSGANVLTF
>TRBJ2-3|-|few|TRBV6-6
TGTGCCAGCACCCCCGTTGGGGATACGCAGTATTTT
CASTPVGDTQYF
>TRBJ2-1|TRBD2|few|TRBV5-1
TGCGCCAGCAGCTTTTGGACTAGCGGGAGTTTGGATGAGCAGTTCTTC
CASSFWTSGSLDEQFF
>TRBJ2-7|-|-|TRBV2
TGTGCCAGCAGCGAATTTTTGGGAAGGGGCGAGCAGTACTTC
CASSEFLGRGEQYF
>TRBJ2-5|-|many|TRBV5-1
TGCGCCAGCAGCGTCAACCAAGAGACCCAGTACTTC
CASSVNQETQYF
>TRBJ1-1|TRBD1|-|TRBV20-1
TGCAGTGCCGGACAGGGGGCTTTGAACACTGAAGCTTTCTTT
CSAGQGALNTEAFF
>TRBJ2-5|-|-|TRBV20-1
TGCAGTGCTAGACCTGAGACGGAGACCCAGTACTTC
CSARPETETQYF
>TRBJ1-2|-|-|TRBV6-1
TGTGCCAGCACCCTGATTGATATAACTAACTATGGCTACACCTTC
CASTLIDITNYGYTF
>TRBJ1-2|TRBD1|-|TRBV7-2
TGTGCCAGCAGCACCAGGGGGAACTATGGCTACACCTTC
CASSTRGNYGYTF
>TRBJ2-5|-|-|TRBV29-1
TGCAGCGTTGTAGGGACACACCAAGAGACCCAGTACTTC
CSVVGTHQETQYF
>TRBJ2-3|TRBD2|-|TRBV10-2
TGCGCCAGCAGTGACTGGGGACTAGCGGCTAGCACAGATACGCAGTATTTT
CASSDWGLAASTDTQYF
>TRBJ2-7|-|few|TRBV4-1
TGCGCCAGCAGCCAAGACATGACTAGTTTCTACGAGCAGTACTTC
CASSQDMTSFYEQYF
>TRBJ2-3|-|few|TRBV20-1
TGCAGTGCTAGTTTGTTGGATACGCAGTATTTT
CSASLLDTQYF
>TRBJ1-1|TRBD1|-|TRBV28
TGTGCCAGCAGTTTATCGGACAGGGGGCGCAGGACTACTGAAGCTTTCTTT
CASSLSDRGRRTTEAFF
>TRBJ1-4|-|-|TRBV21-1
TGTGCCAGCAGCAACCCTATTAAGCAGGGAGACGGTGAAAAACTGTTTTTT
CASSNPIKQGDGEKLFF
>TRBJ2-7|-|few|TRBV10-2
TGCGCCAGCAGTGAGTCGAAGGGCTACGAGCAGTACTTC
CASSESKGYEQYF
>TRBJ1-1|TRBD1|few|TRBV30
TGTGCCTGGAGGCCACAGGGGGATGAAGCTTTCTTT
CAWRPQGDEAFF
>TRBJ1-3|-|few|TRBV14
TGTGCCAGCAGCCAAATACCCGGACTAGGATCTGGAAACACCATATATTTT
CASSQIPGLGSGNTIYF
>TRBJ2-1|-|few|TRBV6-5
TGTGCCAGCAGTTACCGGCGGAACAACAATGAGCAGTTCTTC
CASSYRRNNNEQFF
>TRBJ2-2|-|-|TRBV20-1
TGCAGTGCTAGAACGAACCCGAACACCGGGGAGCTGTTTTTT
CSARTNPNTGELFF
>TRBJ2-1|-|few|TRBV11-1
TGTGCCAGCAGCTCCAGGGCCTACAATGAGCAGTTCTTC
CASSSRAYNEQFF
>TRBJ2-1|TRBD2|-|TRBV6-2/TRBV6-3
TGTGCCAGCAGTTTACCACTAGCGGGAGACGATGAGCAGTTCTTC
CASSLPLAGDDEQFF
>TRBJ2-2|-|once|TRBV29-1
TGCAGCGTTGAGGTGACAGTCGGGGAGCTGTTTTTT
CSVEVTVGELFF
>TRBJ2-3|-|few|TRBV12-3/TRBV12-4
TGTGCCAGCACCCCTTCTCCGATTGTTAGTTCCACCTTCACAGATACGCAGTATTTT
CASTPSPIVSSTFTDTQYF
>TRBJ2-3|TRBD2|few|TRBV20-1
TGCAGTGCTAGGGGACTAGCGGGGACAGATACGCAGTATTTT
CSARGLAGTDTQYF
>TRBJ1-4|-|many|TRBV20-1
TGCAGTGCTAGTTCTCCAGGGGCTGATGAAAAACTGTTTTTT
CSASSPGADEKLFF
>TRBJ2-3|-|few|TRBV7-7
TGTGCTAGCAGCTTAGAAGTGGGGGTTCATACGCAGTATTTT
CASSLEVGVHTQYF
>TRBJ2-1|-|few|TRBV5-8
TGTGCCAGCAGCTCCTTCTTTTTCATCGCGGAAGGCAATGAGCAGTTCTTC
CASSSFFFIAEGNEQFF
>TRBJ2-1|TRBD2|-|TRBV28
TGTGCCAGCAGTTTTTCGGCTAGCGGGAATCGGGATGAGCAGTTCTTC
CASSFSASGNRDEQFF
>TRBJ2-5|-|few|TRBV7-2
TGTGCCAGCAGCAGCCTAGGGGTCAGCCAAGAGACCCAGTACTTC
CASSSLGVSQETQYF
>TRBJ1-4|-|-|TRBV20-1
TGCAGTGCCCCGAAGTGGGGGTCTAATGAAAAACTGTTTTTT
CSAPKWGSNEKLFF
>TRBJ1-2|-|many|TRBV4-1
TGCGCCAGCAGCCAAGACTGGGACACCTCTCTCTATGGCTACACCTTC
CASSQDWDTSLYGYTF
>TRBJ2-5|TRBD1|-|TRBV12-5
TGTGCTAGTGGTCAGGGACAGGGAATCCAAGAGACCCAGTACTTC
CASGQGQGIQETQYF